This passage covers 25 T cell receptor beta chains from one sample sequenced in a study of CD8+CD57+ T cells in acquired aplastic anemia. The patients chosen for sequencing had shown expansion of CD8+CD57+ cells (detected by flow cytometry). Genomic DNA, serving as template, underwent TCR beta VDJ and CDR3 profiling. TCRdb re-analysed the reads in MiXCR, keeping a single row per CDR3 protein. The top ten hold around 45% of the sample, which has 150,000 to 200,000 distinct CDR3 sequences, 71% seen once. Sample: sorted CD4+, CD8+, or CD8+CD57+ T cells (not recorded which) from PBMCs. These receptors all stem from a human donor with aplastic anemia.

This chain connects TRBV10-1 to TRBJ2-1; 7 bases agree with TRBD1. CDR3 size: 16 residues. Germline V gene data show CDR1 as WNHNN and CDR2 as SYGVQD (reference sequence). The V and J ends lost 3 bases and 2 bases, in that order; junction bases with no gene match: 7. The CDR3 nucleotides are TGCGCCAGCAGTGAAGGTTCAGGACAGGCCTACAATGAGCAGTTCTTC. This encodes CASSEGSGQAYNEQFF.

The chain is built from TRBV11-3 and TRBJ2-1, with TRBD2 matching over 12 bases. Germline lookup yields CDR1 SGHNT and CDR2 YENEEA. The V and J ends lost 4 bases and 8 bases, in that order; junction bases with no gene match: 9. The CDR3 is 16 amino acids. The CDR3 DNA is TGTGCCAGCAGCTACCCGGGACTAGCGGGTAGCGATGAGCAGTTCTTC. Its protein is CASSYPGLAGSDEQFF.

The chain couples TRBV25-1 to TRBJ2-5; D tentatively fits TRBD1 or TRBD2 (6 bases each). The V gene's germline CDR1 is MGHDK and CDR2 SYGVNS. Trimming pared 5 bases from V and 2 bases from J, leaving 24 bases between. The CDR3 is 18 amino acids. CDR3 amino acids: CASSSPRFGGIYQETQYF. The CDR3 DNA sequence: TGTGCCAGCAGTTCCCCCCGGTTCGGGGGCATTTATCAAGAGACCCAGTACTTC.

The DNA for the CDR3 is TGTGCCACCCTAGAATCCGGGACGGCAACCTACGAGCAGTACTTC. It yields the protein CATLESGTATYEQYF. This chain uses TRBV25-1 with TRBJ2-7; D assignment may be TRBD1 or TRBD2 (5 bases each). V gave up 10 bases and J gave up 2 bases, with 21 bases separating them. Germline V lookup: CDR1 MGHDK, CDR2 SYGVNS. The CDR3 is made up of 15 amino acids.

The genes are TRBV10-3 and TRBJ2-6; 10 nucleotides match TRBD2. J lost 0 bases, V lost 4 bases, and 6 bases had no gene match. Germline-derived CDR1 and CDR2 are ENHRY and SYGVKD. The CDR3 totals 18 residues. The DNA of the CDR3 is TGTGCCATCAGTGCCTCTAGCGGGAGTGTCTCTGGGGCCAACGTCCTGACTTTC. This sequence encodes CAISASSGSVSGANVLTF.

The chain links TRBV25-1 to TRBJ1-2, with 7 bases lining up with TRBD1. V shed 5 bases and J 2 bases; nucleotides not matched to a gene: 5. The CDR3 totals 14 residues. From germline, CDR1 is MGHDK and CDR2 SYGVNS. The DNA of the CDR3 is TGTGCCAGCAGTCGACCGGGACAGAACTATGGCTACACCTTC. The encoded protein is CASSRPGQNYGYTF.

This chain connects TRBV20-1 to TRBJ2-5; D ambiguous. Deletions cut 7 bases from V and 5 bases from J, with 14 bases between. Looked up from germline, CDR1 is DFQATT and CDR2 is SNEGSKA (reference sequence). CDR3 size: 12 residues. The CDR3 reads CSVFGPQETQYF. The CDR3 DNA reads TGCAGTGTTTTTGGGCCTCAGGAGACCCAGTACTTC.

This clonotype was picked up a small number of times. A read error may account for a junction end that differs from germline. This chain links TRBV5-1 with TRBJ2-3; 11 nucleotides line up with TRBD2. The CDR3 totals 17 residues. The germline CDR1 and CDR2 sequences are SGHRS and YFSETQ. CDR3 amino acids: CASSVPTSGTSTVTQYF. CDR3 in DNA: TGCGCCAGCAGCGTTCCGACTAGCGGGACTAGCACAGTTACGCAGTATTTT.

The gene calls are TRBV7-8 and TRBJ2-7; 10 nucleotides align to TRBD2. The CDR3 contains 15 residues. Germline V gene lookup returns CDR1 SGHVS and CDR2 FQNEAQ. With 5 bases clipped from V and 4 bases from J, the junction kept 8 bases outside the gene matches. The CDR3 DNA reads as TGTGCCAGCAGCCCTGCGACTAGCGGGCGGTACGAGCAGTACTTC. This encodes CASSPATSGRYEQYF. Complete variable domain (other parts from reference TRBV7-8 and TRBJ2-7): GAGVSQSPRYKVAKRGQDVALRCDPISGHVSLFWYQQALGQGPEFLTYFQNEAQLDKSGLPSDRFFAERPEGSVSTLKIQRTQQEDSAVYLCASSPATSGRYEQYFGPGTRLTVT.

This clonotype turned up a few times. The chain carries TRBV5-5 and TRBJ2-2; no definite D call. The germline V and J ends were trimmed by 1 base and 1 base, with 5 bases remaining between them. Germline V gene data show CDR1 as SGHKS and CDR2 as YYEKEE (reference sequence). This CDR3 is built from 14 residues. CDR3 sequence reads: CASSLQGNTGELFF. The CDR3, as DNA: TGTGCCAGCAGCTTGCAAGGGAACACCGGGGAGCTGTTTTTT.

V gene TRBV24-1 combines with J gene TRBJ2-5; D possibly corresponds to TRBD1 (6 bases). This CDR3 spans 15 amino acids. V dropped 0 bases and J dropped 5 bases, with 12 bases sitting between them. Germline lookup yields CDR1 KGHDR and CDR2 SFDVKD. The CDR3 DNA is TGTGCCACCAGTGATTTGATACAGGGTGGGGAGACCCAGTACTTC. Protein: CATSDLIQGGETQYF.

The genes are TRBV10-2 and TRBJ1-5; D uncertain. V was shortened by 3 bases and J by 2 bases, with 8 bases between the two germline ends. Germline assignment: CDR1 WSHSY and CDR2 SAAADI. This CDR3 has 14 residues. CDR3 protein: CASSEVGGNQPQHF. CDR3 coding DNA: TGCGCCAGCAGTGAAGTTGGGGGCAATCAGCCCCAGCATTTT.

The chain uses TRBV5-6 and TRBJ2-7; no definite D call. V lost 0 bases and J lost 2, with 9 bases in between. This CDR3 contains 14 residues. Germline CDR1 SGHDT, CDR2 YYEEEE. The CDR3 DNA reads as TGTGCCAGCAGCTTGGACGACGGAGCCTACGAGCAGTACTTC. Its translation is CASSLDDGAYEQYF.

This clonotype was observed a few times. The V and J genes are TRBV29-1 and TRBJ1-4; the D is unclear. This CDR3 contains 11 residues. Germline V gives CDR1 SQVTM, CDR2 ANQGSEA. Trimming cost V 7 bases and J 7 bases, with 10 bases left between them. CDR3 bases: TGCAGCGCTAGGTCCGGTGAAAAACTGTTTTTT. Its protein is CSARSGEKLFF.

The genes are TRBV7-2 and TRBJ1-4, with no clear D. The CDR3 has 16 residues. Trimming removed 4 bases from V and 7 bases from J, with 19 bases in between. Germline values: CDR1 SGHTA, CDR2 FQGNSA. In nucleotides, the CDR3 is TGTGCCAGCAGCTACGGCATGAGCGCATGGGGTGAAAAACTGTTTTTT. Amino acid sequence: CASSYGMSAWGEKLFF. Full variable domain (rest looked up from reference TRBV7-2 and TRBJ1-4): GAGVSQSPSNKVTEKGKDVELRCDPISGHTALYWYRQSLGQGLEFLIYFQGNSAPDKSGLPSDRFSAERTGGSVSTLTIQRTQQEDSAVYLCASSYGMSAWGEKLFFGSGTQLSVL.

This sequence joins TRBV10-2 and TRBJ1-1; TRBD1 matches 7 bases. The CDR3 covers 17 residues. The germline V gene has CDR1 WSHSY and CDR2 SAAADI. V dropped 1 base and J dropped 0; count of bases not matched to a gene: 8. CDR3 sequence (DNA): TGCGCCAGCAGTGAGTACGGTACAGGGGACCTGAACACTGAAGCTTTCTTT. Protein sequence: CASSEYGTGDLNTEAFF.

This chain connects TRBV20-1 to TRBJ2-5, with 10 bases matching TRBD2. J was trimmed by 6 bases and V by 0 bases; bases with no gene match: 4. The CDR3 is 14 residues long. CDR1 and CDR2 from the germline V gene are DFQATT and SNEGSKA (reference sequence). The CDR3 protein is CSAREASGSQTQYF. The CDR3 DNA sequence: TGCAGTGCTAGAGAGGCTAGCGGGAGCCAGACCCAGTACTTC.

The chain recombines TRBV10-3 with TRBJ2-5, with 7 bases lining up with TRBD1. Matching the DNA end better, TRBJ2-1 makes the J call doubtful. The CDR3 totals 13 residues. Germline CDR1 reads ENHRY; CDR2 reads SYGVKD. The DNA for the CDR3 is TGTGCCATCACGGGGCAGGGGGACAATGAGCAGTTCTTC. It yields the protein CAITGQGDNEQFF.

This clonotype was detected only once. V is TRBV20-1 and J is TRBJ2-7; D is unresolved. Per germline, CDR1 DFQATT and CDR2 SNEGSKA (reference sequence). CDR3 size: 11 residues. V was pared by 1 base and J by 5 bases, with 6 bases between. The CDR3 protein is CSARAPDEQYF. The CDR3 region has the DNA TGCAGTGCTAGAGCCCCGGACGAGCAGTACTTC.

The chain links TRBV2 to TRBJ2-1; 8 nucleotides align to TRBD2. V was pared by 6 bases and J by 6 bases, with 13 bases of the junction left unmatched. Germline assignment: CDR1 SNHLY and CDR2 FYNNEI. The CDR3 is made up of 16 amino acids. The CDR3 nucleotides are TGTGCCAGCAGCGGAATGCCGAGCGGGAGATCCAATGAGCAGTTCTTC. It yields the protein CASSGMPSGRSNEQFF.

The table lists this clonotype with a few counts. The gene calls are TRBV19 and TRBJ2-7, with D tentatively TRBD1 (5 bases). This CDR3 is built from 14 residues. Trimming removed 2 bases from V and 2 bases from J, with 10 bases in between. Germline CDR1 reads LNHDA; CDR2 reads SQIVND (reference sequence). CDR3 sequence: CASSIQGLPYEQYF. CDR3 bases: TGTGCCAGTAGTATACAGGGTTTACCCTACGAGCAGTACTTC.

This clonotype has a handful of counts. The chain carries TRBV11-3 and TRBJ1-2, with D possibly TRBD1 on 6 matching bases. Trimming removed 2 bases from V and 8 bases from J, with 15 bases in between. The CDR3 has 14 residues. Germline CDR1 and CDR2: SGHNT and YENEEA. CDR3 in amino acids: CASSLPTGTSGYTF. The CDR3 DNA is TGTGCCAGCAGCTTACCAACCGGGACAAGCGGCTACACCTTC. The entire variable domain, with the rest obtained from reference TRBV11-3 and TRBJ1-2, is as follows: EAGVVQSPRYKIIEKKQPVAFWCNPISGHNTLYWYLQNLGQGPELLIRYENEEAVDDSQLPKDRFSAERLKGVDSTLKIQPAELGDSAVYLCASSLPTGTSGYTFGSGTRLTVV.

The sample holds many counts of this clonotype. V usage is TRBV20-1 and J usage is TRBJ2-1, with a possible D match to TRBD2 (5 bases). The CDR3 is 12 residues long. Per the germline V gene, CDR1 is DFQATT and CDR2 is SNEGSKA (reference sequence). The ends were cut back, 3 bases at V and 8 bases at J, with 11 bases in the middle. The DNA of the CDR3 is TGCAGTGCTAGGTCTCGGGAATATGAGCAGTTCTTC. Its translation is CSARSREYEQFF.

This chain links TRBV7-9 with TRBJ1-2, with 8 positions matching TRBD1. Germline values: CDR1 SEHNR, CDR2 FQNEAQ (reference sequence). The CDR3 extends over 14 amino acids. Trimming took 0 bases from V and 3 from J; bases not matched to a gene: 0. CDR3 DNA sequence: TGTGCCAGCAGCTTAGCGGACAGGGACTATGGCTACACCTTC. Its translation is CASSLADRDYGYTF.

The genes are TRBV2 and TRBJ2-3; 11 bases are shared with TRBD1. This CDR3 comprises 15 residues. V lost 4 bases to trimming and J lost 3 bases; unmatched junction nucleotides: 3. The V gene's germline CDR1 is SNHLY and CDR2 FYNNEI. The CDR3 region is CASSAGTGGTDTQYF. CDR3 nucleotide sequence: TGTGCCAGCAGTGCGGGGACAGGGGGAACAGATACGCAGTATTTT.